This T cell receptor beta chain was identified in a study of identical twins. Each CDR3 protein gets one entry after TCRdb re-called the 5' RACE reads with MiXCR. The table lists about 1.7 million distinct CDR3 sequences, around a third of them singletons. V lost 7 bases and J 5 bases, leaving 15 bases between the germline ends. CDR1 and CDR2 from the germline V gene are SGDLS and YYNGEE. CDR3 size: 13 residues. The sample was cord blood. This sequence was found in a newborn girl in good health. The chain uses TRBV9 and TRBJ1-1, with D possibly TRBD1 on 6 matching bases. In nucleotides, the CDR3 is TGTGCCAGCGGGGGCAGTGGGTGGACTGAAGCTTTCTTT. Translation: CASGGSGWTEAFF.